These T cell receptor beta chains were read from a single sample in a study of blood T cell repertoires in COVID-19. Sequencing was performed with immunoSEQ multiplex PCR; in TCRdb, only in-frame clones are kept and a portion is missing. The sample shows about 350,000 clones, roughly 87% of them seen only once. What was sequenced was peripheral blood. These receptors all stem from a woman aged 55 to 70 with COVID-19, enrolled during active disease. Each CDR3 is given without its conserved first and last residue.

v_call | cdr3_aa
TRBV12-3/TRBV12-4 | ASSLVTGVEAF
TRBV9 | ASSVGTSGGAYNEQF
TRBV3-1/TRBV3-2 | ASRGGYEQY
TRBV12-5 | ASAFGGGPNEQF
TRBV19 | ASSSRVNTEAF
TRBV6-5 | ASSPGTPGGYGYT
TRBV4-2 | ASSPAGTNEKLF
TRBV7-2 | ASSLLGQGYTEAF
TRBV11-2 | ASSSRIEAF
TRBV28 | ASSRGQEAAF
TRBV12-3/TRBV12-4 | ASSFLFGNTIY
TRBV18 | ASSPRQSQETQY
TRBV3-1/TRBV3-2 | ASSSRGPRTDTQY